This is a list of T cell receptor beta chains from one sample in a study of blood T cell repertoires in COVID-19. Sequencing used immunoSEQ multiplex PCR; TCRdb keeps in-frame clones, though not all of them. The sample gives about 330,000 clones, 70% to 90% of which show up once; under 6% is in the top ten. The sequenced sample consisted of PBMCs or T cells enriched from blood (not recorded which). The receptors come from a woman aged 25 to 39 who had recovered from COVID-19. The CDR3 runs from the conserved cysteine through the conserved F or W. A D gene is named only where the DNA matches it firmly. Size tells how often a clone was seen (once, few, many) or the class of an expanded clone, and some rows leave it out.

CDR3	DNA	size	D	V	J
CASSIRGQTLAKNIQYF	TGTGCCAGTAGTATTCGGGGACAGACATTAGCCAAAAACATTCAGTACTTC	.	TRBD1	TRBV19	TRBJ2-4
CASSTGQGAGANVLTF	TGTGCCAGTAGTACGGGACAGGGGGCTGGGGCCAACGTCCTGACTTTC	.	TRBD1	TRBV19	TRBJ2-6
CASSANPPATNEKLFF	TGTGCCAGCAGCGCAAACCCTCCGGCAACTAATGAAAAACTGTTTTTT	.	.	TRBV2	TRBJ1-4
CASSPGWHGNIQYF	TGTGCCAGCAGCCCGGGATGGCACGGAAACATTCAGTACTTC	once	.	TRBV11-1	TRBJ2-4
CASSQKGPAQYF	TGTGCCAGCAGCCAAAAGGGGCCGGCCCAGTACTTC	.	.	TRBV7-2	TRBJ2-5
CASSLRGSQPQHF	TGTGCCAGCAGCTTAAGGGGCAGTCAGCCCCAGCATTTT	.	.	TRBV7-6	TRBJ1-5
CASSHQQGDGNTEAFF	TGCGCCAGCAGCCACCAACAGGGGGACGGGAACACTGAAGCTTTCTTT	.	TRBD1	TRBV4-1	TRBJ1-1
CAIGGSQGAYNEQFF	TGTGCCATCGGAGGGAGCCAGGGGGCCTACAATGAGCAGTTCTTC	.	.	TRBV10-3	TRBJ2-1
CASSPLQGAEGYTF	TGTGCCAGCAGCCCTCTCCAGGGGGCGGAGGGCTACACCTTC	.	TRBD1	TRBV3-1/TRBV3-2	TRBJ1-2
CASSLRDRGREQYF	TGCGCCAGCAGCCTCCGGGACAGGGGACGGGAGCAGTACTTC	.	TRBD1	TRBV5-1	TRBJ2-7
CASSLQGSTEAFF	TGTGCCAGCAGTCTCCAGGGCTCCACTGAAGCTTTCTTT	.	.	TRBV27	TRBJ1-1